The 17 T cell receptor beta chains below come from one sample, sequenced in a study of blood T cell repertoires in COVID-19. TCRdb's table, derived via immunoSEQ multiplex PCR, lists solely in-frame clones and lacks some. This sample has around 120,000 clones, with 90% found just once. Sample: peripheral blood. The receptors come from a man between 60 and 70 years old with COVID-19, enrolled during active disease.

This clone is a singleton in its sample. The CDR3 bases are TGTGCCTGGAGTGTCTACAGTGAAGCTTTCTTT. The encoded protein is CAWSVYSEAFF. The J gene is TRBJ1-1, the V gene TRBV30; D gene ambiguous. The V end was cut by 0 bases, the J end by 7 bases, with 6 bases between. Germline CDR1 and CDR2: GTSNPN and SVGIG (reference sequence). There are 11 residues in the CDR3. The whole variable domain, filled in from reference TRBV30 and TRBJ1-1, reads SQTIHQWPATLVQPVGSPLSLECTVEGTSNPNLYWYRQAAGRGLQLLFYSVGIGQISSEVPQNLSASRPQDRQFILSSKKLLLSDSGFYLCAWSVYSEAFFGQGTRLTVV.

CDR3 protein: CASGIAGSWNEQFF. The CDR3 DNA reads TGTGCCAGCGGGATAGCGGGATCATGGAATGAGCAGTTCTTC. The gene calls are TRBV7-2 and TRBJ2-1; the match to TRBD2 covers 8 bases. Looked up from germline, CDR1 is SGHTA and CDR2 is FQGNSA. The CDR3 spans 14 residues. Trimming cost V 8 bases and J 7 bases; bases outside gene matches: 10.

This chain connects TRBV24-1 to TRBJ2-5; the match to TRBD1 covers 10 bases. Germline V lookup: CDR1 KGHDR, CDR2 SFDVKD. CDR3 length: 17 residues. The J segment lost 5 bases and the V segment lost 2 bases, leaving 10 bases of the junction unmatched. This CDR3 is CATSDSLWTGGRETQYF. The CDR3 region has the DNA TGTGCCACCAGTGATTCACTGTGGACAGGGGGTAGGGAGACCCAGTACTTC.

This rearrangement joins TRBV5-1 to TRBJ1-1, with unresolved D. The CDR3 extends over 15 amino acids. V was cut by 3 bases and J by 4 bases, with 16 bases left in between. CDR1 and CDR2 (germline): SGHRS, YFSETQ. Here the CDR3 reads CASSSTQDTSTEAFF. CDR3 sequence (DNA): TGCGCCAGCAGCTCCACCCAAGACACTAGCACTGAAGCTTTCTTT. Filled out from reference TRBV5-1 and TRBJ1-1, the complete variable domain reads KAGVTQTPRYLIKTRGQQVTLSCSPISGHRSVSWYQQTPGQGLQFLFEYFSETQRNKGNFPGRFSGRQFSNSRSEMNVSTLELGDSALYLCASSSTQDTSTEAFFGQGTRLTVV.

This chain uses TRBV7-9 with TRBJ1-2, with 9 positions matching TRBD1. Germline V gene data show CDR1 as SEHNR and CDR2 as FQNEAQ (reference sequence). V lost 1 base to trimming and J lost 8 bases; unmatched junction nucleotides: 2. The CDR3 sequence is 13 residues long. CDR3 DNA sequence: TGTGCCAGCAGCTTAGACAGGGGGCGCGGCTACACCTTC. Encoded protein: CASSLDRGRGYTF.

The gene calls are TRBV11-2 and TRBJ2-4; TRBD1 might be the D (6 bases). Trimming shortened V by 5 bases and J by 0 bases, and 17 bases separated the two germline ends. The CDR3 is 17 amino acids. Germline CDR1 SGHAT, CDR2 FQNNGV. CDR3 amino acids: CASSPLRDTIAKNIQYF. The CDR3 coding sequence is TGTGCCAGCAGCCCCCTTAGGGACACTATAGCCAAAAACATTCAGTACTTC.

The V call is TRBV28, the J call TRBJ2-7; perhaps TRBD1 as D (6 bases). Trimming shortened V by 5 bases and J by 4 bases, and 18 bases separated the two germline ends. The CDR3 consists of 15 residues. CDR1 MDHEN and CDR2 SYDVKM come from the germline V gene. The chain's CDR3 is CASSPTGTPVYEQYF. The CDR3 DNA sequence: TGTGCCAGCAGTCCGACCGGGACACCAGTTTACGAGCAGTACTTC.

The chain has TRBV28 and TRBJ2-7; D is perhaps TRBD2 (6 bases). CDR1 is MDHEN and CDR2 is SYDVKM in the germline V gene. This CDR3 contains 14 residues. Trimming took off 5 bases at V and 0 bases at J, with 11 bases between the two ends. CDR3 amino acids: CASSPLAVSYEQYF. In DNA, the CDR3 is TGTGCCAGCAGTCCTTTAGCGGTCTCCTACGAGCAGTACTTC.

The chain couples TRBV5-1 to TRBJ2-1; TRBD2 matches at 7 bases. Germline V gene lookup returns CDR1 SGHRS and CDR2 YFSETQ. This CDR3 is built from 17 residues. After removal of 0 bases from V and 0 bases from J, the junction contained 6 bases not matched to a gene. DNA of the CDR3: TGCGCCAGCAGCTTGGCTAGCGAGCGGGGCTCCTACAATGAGCAGTTCTTC. Translating gives CASSLASERGSYNEQFF.

V is TRBV24-1 and J is TRBJ1-2; 7 bases are a match to TRBD1. The CDR3 extends over 16 amino acids. The ends lost 4 bases at V and 2 bases at J; junction bases unmatched: 9. Germline V gene sequence: CDR1 KGHDR, CDR2 SFDVKD. CDR3 residues: CATSDTQGEVNYGYTF. Here the CDR3 DNA reads TGTGCCACCAGTGACACTCAGGGGGAGGTCAACTATGGCTACACCTTC.

The chain has TRBV6-5 and TRBJ1-4; the D gene is possibly TRBD1 (6 bases). Between the trimmed V and J ends, which lost 7 bases and 7 bases, there was a span of 13 bases. Germline V gene data show CDR1 as MNHEY and CDR2 as SVGAGI. The CDR3 is made up of 13 amino acids. CDR3 nucleotides: TGTGCCAGCACGAACAGGGAAGGTGAAAAACTGTTTTTT. Translating gives CASTNREGEKLFF.

The genes are TRBV18 and TRBJ2-7, with D uncertain. Germline values: CDR1 KGHSH, CDR2 LQKENI. This CDR3 is built from 14 residues. V was cut by 6 bases and J by 3 bases, with 15 bases left in between. DNA for the CDR3: TGTGCCAGCTCCCCGTCAGGCCATAGCTACGAGCAGTACTTC. This codes for CASSPSGHSYEQYF.

CDR3 DNA: TGTGCCAGCAGCCAAAGGGGGACCCAGTACTTC. Translated, it gives CASSQRGTQYF. The gene calls are TRBV3-1 (or the pseudogene TRBV3-2) and TRBJ2-5; perhaps TRBD1 as D (5 bases). V dropped 2 bases and J dropped 7 bases, with 5 bases sitting between them. CDR3 length equals 11 residues. Germline values: CDR1 LGHDT, CDR2 YNNKEL (reference sequence).

The chain has TRBV19 and TRBJ2-3, with 8 bases that match TRBD1. CDR3 length: 14 amino acids. Germline V lookup: CDR1 LNHDA, CDR2 SQIVND (reference sequence). V shed 3 bases and J 4 bases; nucleotides not matched to a gene: 3. CDR3 nucleotides: TGTGCCAGTAGTATCTCCAGGGGGCCAGATACGCAGTATTTT. Amino acid sequence: CASSISRGPDTQYF. The full variable domain, with the rest looked up from reference TRBV19 and TRBJ2-3, is DGGITQSPKYLFRKEGQNVTLSCEQNLNHDAMYWYRQDPGQGLRLIYYSQIVNDFQKGDIAEGYSVSREKKESFPLTVTSAQKNPTAFYLCASSISRGPDTQYFGPGTRLTVL.

In its sample, this clone was seen once. The chain employs TRBV6-4 and TRBJ2-1, with unresolved D. The V gene's germline CDR1 is MRHNA and CDR2 SNTAGT. With 5 bases removed from V and 5 bases from J, the gap between germline ends came to 4 bases. The CDR3 has 11 residues. The CDR3 is CASSINNEQFF. CDR3 DNA: TGTGCCAGCAGTATCAACAATGAGCAGTTCTTC.

This rearrangement joins TRBV5-4 to TRBJ1-1; the D gene is possibly TRBD1 (5 bases). Germline-derived CDR1 and CDR2 are SGHNT and YYREEE (reference sequence). The CDR3 is made up of 14 amino acids. Trimming shortened V by 0 bases and J by 0 bases, and 6 bases separated the two germline ends. The CDR3 DNA follows: TGTGCCAGCAGCTTGGACAGGATGAACACTGAAGCTTTCTTT. Residues: CASSLDRMNTEAFF.

The V call is TRBV4-1, the J call TRBJ1-2; 7 positions agree with TRBD1. Germline V lookup: CDR1 MGHRA, CDR2 YSYEKL. There are 15 residues in the CDR3. The J segment lost 6 bases and the V segment lost 0 bases, leaving 7 bases of the junction unmatched. Here the CDR3 DNA reads TGCGCCAGCAGCCAAGAGGGACAGTTGGGGAATGGCTACACCTTC. Its translation is CASSQEGQLGNGYTF.